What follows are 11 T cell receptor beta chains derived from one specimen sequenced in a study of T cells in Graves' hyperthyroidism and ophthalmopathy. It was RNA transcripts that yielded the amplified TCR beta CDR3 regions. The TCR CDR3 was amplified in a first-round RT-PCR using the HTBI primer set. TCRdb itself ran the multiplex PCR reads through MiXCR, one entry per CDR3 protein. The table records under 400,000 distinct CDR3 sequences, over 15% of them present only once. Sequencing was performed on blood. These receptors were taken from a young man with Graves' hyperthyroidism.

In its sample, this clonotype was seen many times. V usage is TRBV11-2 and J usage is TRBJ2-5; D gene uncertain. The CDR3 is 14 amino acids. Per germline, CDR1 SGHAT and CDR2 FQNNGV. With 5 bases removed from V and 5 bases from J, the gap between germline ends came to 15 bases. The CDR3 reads CASSQIKGWETQYF. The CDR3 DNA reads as TGTGCCAGCAGCCAAATAAAAGGATGGGAGACCCAGTACTTC.

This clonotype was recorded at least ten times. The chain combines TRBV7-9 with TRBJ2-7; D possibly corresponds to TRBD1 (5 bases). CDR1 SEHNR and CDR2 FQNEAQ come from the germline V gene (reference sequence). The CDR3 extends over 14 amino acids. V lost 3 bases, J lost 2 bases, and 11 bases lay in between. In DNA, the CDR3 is TGTGCCAGCAGCTTGATGTCAGGGCCCTACGAGCAGTACTTC. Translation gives CASSLMSGPYEQYF.

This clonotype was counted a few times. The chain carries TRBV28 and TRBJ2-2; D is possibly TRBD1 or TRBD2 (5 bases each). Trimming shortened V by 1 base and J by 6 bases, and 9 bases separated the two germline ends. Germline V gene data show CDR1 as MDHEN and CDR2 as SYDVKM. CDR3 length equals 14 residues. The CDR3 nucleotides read TGTGCCAGCAGTTTATACGGGGCAGCCGGGGAGCTGTTTTTT. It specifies CASSLYGAAGELFF.

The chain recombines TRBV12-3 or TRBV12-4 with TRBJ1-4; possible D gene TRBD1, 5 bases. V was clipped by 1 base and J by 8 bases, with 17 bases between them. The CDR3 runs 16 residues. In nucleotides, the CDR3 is TGTGCCAGCAGTTTAGTCCGCCCAGGGCTAGGGGAAAAACTGTTTTTT. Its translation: CASSLVRPGLGEKLFF.

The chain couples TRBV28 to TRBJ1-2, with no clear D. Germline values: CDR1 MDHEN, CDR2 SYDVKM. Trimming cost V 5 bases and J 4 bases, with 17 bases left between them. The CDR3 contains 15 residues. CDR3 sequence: CASSPERPRGYGYTF. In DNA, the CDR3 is TGTGCCAGCAGTCCGGAGAGACCTCGGGGCTATGGCTACACCTTC.

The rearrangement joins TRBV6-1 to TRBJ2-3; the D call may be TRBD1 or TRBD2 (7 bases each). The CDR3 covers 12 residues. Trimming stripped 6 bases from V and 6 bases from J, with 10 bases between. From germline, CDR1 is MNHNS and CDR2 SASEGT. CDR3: CASSQGGDTQYF. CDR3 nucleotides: TGTGCCAGCAGCCAGGGGGGGGATACGCAGTATTTT.

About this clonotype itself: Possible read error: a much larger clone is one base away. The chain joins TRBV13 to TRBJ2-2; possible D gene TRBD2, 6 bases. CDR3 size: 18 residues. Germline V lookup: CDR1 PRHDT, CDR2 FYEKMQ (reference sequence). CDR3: CACSYTLGLALSTGELFF. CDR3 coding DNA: TGTGCCTGCAGCTACACCCTGGGGCTAGCGCTCTCCACCGGGGAGCTGTTTTTT.

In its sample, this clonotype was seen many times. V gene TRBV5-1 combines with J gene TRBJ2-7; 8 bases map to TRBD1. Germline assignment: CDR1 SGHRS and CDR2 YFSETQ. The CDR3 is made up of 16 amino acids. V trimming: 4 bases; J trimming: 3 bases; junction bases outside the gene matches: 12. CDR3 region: CASSRGPPGQVYEQYF. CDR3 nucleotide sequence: TGCGCCAGCAGCCGGGGACCCCCGGGACAGGTCTACGAGCAGTACTTC. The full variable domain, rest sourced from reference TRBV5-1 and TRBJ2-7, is KAGVTQTPRYLIKTRGQQVTLSCSPISGHRSVSWYQQTPGQGLQFLFEYFSETQRNKGNFPGRFSGRQFSNSRSEMNVSTLELGDSALYLCASSRGPPGQVYEQYFGPGTRLTVT.

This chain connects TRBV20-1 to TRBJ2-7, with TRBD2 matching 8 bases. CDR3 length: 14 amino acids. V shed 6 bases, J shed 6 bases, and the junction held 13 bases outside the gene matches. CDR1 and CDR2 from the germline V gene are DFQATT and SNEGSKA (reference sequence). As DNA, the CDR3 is TGCAGTGCGCCGGTCCGTGGACTAGCAGGCGAGCAGTACTTC. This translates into CSAPVRGLAGEQYF.

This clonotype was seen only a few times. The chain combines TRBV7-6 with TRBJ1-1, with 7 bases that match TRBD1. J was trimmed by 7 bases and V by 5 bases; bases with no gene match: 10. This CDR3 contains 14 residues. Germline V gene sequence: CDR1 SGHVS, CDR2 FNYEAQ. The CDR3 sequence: CASSDPGGIGEAFF. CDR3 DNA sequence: TGTGCCAGCAGCGACCCAGGGGGAATTGGTGAAGCTTTCTTT.

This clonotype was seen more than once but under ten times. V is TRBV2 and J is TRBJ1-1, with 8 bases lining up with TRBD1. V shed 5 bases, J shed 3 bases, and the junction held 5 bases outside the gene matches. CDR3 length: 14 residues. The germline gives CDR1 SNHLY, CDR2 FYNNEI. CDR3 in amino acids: CASSPGQGYTEAFF. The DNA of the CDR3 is TGTGCCAGCAGTCCAGGACAGGGTTACACTGAAGCTTTCTTT.